Presented here are 26 T cell receptor beta chains from one specimen sequenced in a study of patients and donors after allogeneic stem cell transplantation (dated by TCRdb to 2020 to 2021). Preparation of the library involved RT-PCR. Sequenced using a NextSeq 550. The raw public data were reprocessed by TCRdb itself: fastp quality trimming at Q25, MiXCR clonotype calling, in-frame beta chains only. Identical CDR3 proteins give one entry, which carries the most common genes and DNA. The sample profile shows hundreds of thousands of distinct CDR3 sequences; around 15% of them were found once. Jointly, the top ten make up over 6% of the sample. The material sequenced was blood, either unsorted or a sorted T cell fraction (not recorded which). The receptors stem from a human donor who was either an allogeneic HSCT recipient or a stem cell or donor lymphocyte infusion donor (not recorded which). It is not recorded whose cells these are; they may come from a transplant donor.

V and J are TRBV20-1 and TRBJ2-7; TRBD1 agrees at 9 bases. V lost 5 bases to trimming and J lost 3 bases; unmatched junction nucleotides: 11. Germline CDR1 reads DFQATT; CDR2 reads SNEGSKA (reference sequence). The CDR3 is 15 residues long. The CDR3 DNA sequence: TGCAGTGCTTCCAAGAACCCGGGACAGGGCTACGAGCAGTACTTC. It translates to CSASKNPGQGYEQYF.

In the case of this clonotype: Relative to the germline gene, one junction end is altered; a read error may explain this. The V and J genes are TRBV7-7 and TRBJ1-1; D not certain. The CDR3 has 13 residues. Germline CDR1 SSHAT, CDR2 FNYEAQ (reference sequence). Here the CDR3 reads CASSSIPYTEAFF. CDR3 bases: TGTGCTAGCAGCTCAATACCCTACACTGAAGCTTTCTTT.

V gene TRBV12-3 or TRBV12-4 combines with J gene TRBJ2-5, with D perhaps assigned TRBD1 or TRBD2 (5 bases each). The V end lost 3 bases, the J end lost 8 bases, and 13 bases lay between the germline ends. The CDR3 contains 13 residues. The CDR3 sequence: CASSFGTMVTQYF. In DNA form, the CDR3 reads TGTGCCAGCAGTTTCGGGACCATGGTTACCCAGTACTTC.

This clonotype was observed a few times. The J gene is TRBJ2-3, the V gene TRBV14; TRBD2 aligns across 7 bases. The CDR3 is 17 amino acids. CDR1 and CDR2 from the germline V gene are SGHDN and FVKESK. Trimming cost V 0 bases and J 6 bases; bases outside gene matches: 12. The CDR3 DNA is TGTGCCAGCAGCCAAGATTACGCAGCGGGGTCTTTGGATACGCAGTATTTT. Protein sequence: CASSQDYAAGSLDTQYF. Combining the CDR3 with reference TRBV14 and TRBJ2-3 gives the whole variable domain EAGVTQFPSHSVIEKGQTVTLRCDPISGHDNLYWYRRVMGKEIKFLLHFVKESKQDESGMPNNRFLAERTGGTYSTLKVQPAELEDSGVYFCASSQDYAAGSLDTQYFGPGTRLTVL.

This clonotype was detected many times. The gene calls are TRBV7-9 and TRBJ2-5; 11 bases align to TRBD2. Germline V gene data show CDR1 as SEHNR and CDR2 as FQNEAQ (reference sequence). The CDR3 sequence is 15 residues long. The J segment lost 2 bases and the V segment lost 6 bases, leaving 5 bases of the junction unmatched. This CDR3 is CASSPLAGGQETQYF. Written as DNA, the CDR3 is TGTGCCAGCAGTCCCCTAGCGGGGGGACAAGAGACCCAGTACTTC.

This clonotype turned up a few times. The J gene is TRBJ1-2, the V gene TRBV7-9; D is unresolved. Trimming shortened V by 1 base and J by 8 bases, and 11 bases separated the two germline ends. CDR1 SEHNR and CDR2 FQNEAQ come from the germline V gene (reference sequence). The CDR3 is made up of 13 amino acids. CDR3 residues: CASSLVPGWGYTF. Here the CDR3 DNA reads TGTGCCAGCAGCTTAGTGCCGGGTTGGGGCTACACCTTC.

The chain has TRBV6-2 or TRBV6-3 and TRBJ2-6, with 9 bases that match TRBD1. J was trimmed by 4 bases and V by 7 bases; bases with no gene match: 11. Per germline, CDR1 MNHEY and CDR2 SVGEGT. The CDR3 is made up of 17 amino acids. This chain's CDR3 is CASTRDRVMSGANVLTF. CDR3 coding DNA: TGTGCCAGCACCCGGGACAGGGTGATGAGCGGGGCCAACGTCCTGACTTTC.

The table lists this clonotype with many counts. The gene calls are TRBV12-3 or TRBV12-4 and TRBJ1-5; D call uncertain. V shed 2 bases and J shed 1 base, with 9 bases lying between them. There are 15 residues in the CDR3. The chain's CDR3 is CASSLTADSNQPQHF. CDR3 nucleotide sequence: TGTGCCAGCAGTTTAACGGCGGACAGCAATCAGCCCCAGCATTTT.

The V gene is TRBV9, the J gene TRBJ2-7; 7 bases agree with TRBD2. Germline CDR1 is SGDLS and CDR2 is YYNGEE. V trimming: 0 bases; J trimming: 3 bases; junction bases outside the gene matches: 9. The length of the CDR3 is 16 residues. CDR3 DNA sequence: TGTGCCAGCAGCGTAGAGGGGCTAGCGGCAGTCTACGAGCAGTACTTC. Translation gives CASSVEGLAAVYEQYF.

This clonotype was found a few times. This chain uses TRBV12-3 or TRBV12-4 with TRBJ2-1; a weak D match, TRBD2 (5 bases). The CDR3 contains 18 residues. With 0 bases removed from V and 4 bases from J, the gap between germline ends came to 19 bases. CDR3 region: CASSLAVSPWVAYNEQFF. The CDR3 DNA reads TGTGCCAGCAGTTTAGCGGTTAGCCCGTGGGTAGCGTACAATGAGCAGTTCTTC.

This clonotype was counted only a few times. V is TRBV6-1 and J is TRBJ2-7; 13 bases agree with TRBD2. In germline, CDR1 is MNHNS, CDR2 SASEGT. V was clipped by 5 bases and J by 4 bases; unmatched bases: 5. The CDR3 length is 15 residues. The CDR3 region is CASSPLTSGRYEQYF. CDR3 DNA sequence: TGTGCCAGCAGTCCCCTGACTAGCGGGAGGTACGAGCAGTACTTC.

This clonotype was recorded many times. The rearrangement links TRBV5-1 to TRBJ1-1, with D tentatively TRBD1 (5 bases). There are 14 residues in the CDR3. CDR1 and CDR2 (germline): SGHRS, YFSETQ. The V gene lost 5 bases and the J gene lost 0 bases, with 11 bases spanning the gap. The CDR3 protein is CASRWTNMNTEAFF. CDR3 coding DNA: TGCGCCAGCAGATGGACAAACATGAACACTGAAGCTTTCTTT. Full variable domain (outside the CDR3, taken from reference TRBV5-1 and TRBJ1-1): KAGVTQTPRYLIKTRGQQVTLSCSPISGHRSVSWYQQTPGQGLQFLFEYFSETQRNKGNFPGRFSGRQFSNSRSEMNVSTLELGDSALYLCASRWTNMNTEAFFGQGTRLTVV.

In its sample, this clonotype was seen a few times. This chain uses TRBV6-1 with TRBJ2-5; D uncertain. The CDR3 loop spans 13 amino acids. From germline, CDR1 is MNHNS and CDR2 SASEGT. Trimming pared 5 bases from V and 2 bases from J, leaving 9 bases between. The CDR3 protein is CASSPTYQETQYF. DNA for the CDR3: TGTGCCAGCAGTCCGACATATCAAGAGACCCAGTACTTC.

This clonotype has only a few counts. DNA for the CDR3: TGTGCCAGCAGCCAGCGGGAGGGGAACACCGGGGAGCTGTTTTTT. Protein sequence: CASSQREGNTGELFF. The chain couples TRBV7-3 to TRBJ2-2; 10 bases align to TRBD2. V shed 5 bases and J 1 base; nucleotides not matched to a gene: 1. In germline, CDR1 is SGHTA, CDR2 FQGTGA. The CDR3 totals 15 residues.

This clonotype was seen a handful of times. The rearrangement joins TRBV9 to TRBJ1-1, with TRBD1 as a possible D gene (6 bases). Germline assignment: CDR1 SGDLS and CDR2 YYNGEE. V lost 4 bases and J lost 4, with 11 bases in between. The CDR3 is made up of 13 amino acids. CDR3 nucleotides: TGTGCCAGCAGCTTAGGACAGACCACTGAAGCTTTCTTT. It yields the protein CASSLGQTTEAFF.

In this sample, this clonotype turned up a few times. The rearrangement links TRBV12-3 or TRBV12-4 to TRBJ1-2; 9 bases fit TRBD1. The trim removed 2 bases at V and 6 bases at J, leaving 10 bases unmatched. The CDR3 covers 16 residues. The CDR3 DNA follows: TGTGCCAGCAGTTTAACAGGGGGCGCAGCCCTGAATGGCTACACCTTC. It translates to CASSLTGGAALNGYTF.

The table lists this clonotype with a few counts. The rearrangement uses TRBV5-6 and TRBJ2-3, with D uncertain. Germline CDR1 is SGHDT and CDR2 is YYEEEE. The CDR3 is 15 residues long. V lost 3 bases and J lost 4, with 15 bases in between. The CDR3 loop is CASSSTLVAADTQYF. The CDR3 bases are TGTGCCAGCAGCTCTACCCTGGTTGCGGCAGATACGCAGTATTTT.

In its sample, this clonotype was seen a few times. The chain carries TRBV5-1 and TRBJ2-1, with TRBD2 matching over 13 bases. The junction had 4 bases not matched to a gene; V was cut back by 5 bases and J by 8 bases. Germline V gives CDR1 SGHRS, CDR2 YFSETQ. The length of the CDR3 is 14 residues. CDR3 sequence: CASRPTSGGYEQFF. The CDR3 nucleotides read TGCGCCAGCAGACCGACTAGCGGGGGGTATGAGCAGTTCTTC. The entire variable domain, with the rest obtained from reference TRBV5-1 and TRBJ2-1, is as follows: KAGVTQTPRYLIKTRGQQVTLSCSPISGHRSVSWYQQTPGQGLQFLFEYFSETQRNKGNFPGRFSGRQFSNSRSEMNVSTLELGDSALYLCASRPTSGGYEQFFGPGTRLTVL.

This clonotype has more than one count but fewer than ten. The chain carries TRBV6-5 and TRBJ2-7, with TRBD2 identical over 13 bases. CDR1 is MNHEY, CDR2 SVGAGI, per germline. The CDR3 totals 18 residues. V trimming: 4 bases; J trimming: 3 bases; junction bases outside the gene matches: 12. DNA of the CDR3: TGTGCCAGCAGTTTACACCCGGGACTAGCGGGGATAAACTACGAGCAGTACTTC. Translating it yields CASSLHPGLAGINYEQYF.

This clonotype appeared once. This chain links TRBV12-3 or TRBV12-4 with TRBJ1-5; no clear D gene. This CDR3 comprises 13 residues. V was pared by 6 bases and J by 5 bases, with 11 bases between. CDR3: CASSPGKYQPQHF. DNA of the CDR3: TGTGCCAGCAGCCCAGGAAAGTATCAGCCCCAGCATTTT.

The chain carries TRBV20-1 and TRBJ2-7, with D possibly matching TRBD2 (5 bases). V lost 2 bases to trimming and J lost 0 bases, with 11 bases between them. The CDR3 is 14 residues long. CDR1 is DFQATT and CDR2 is SNEGSKA in the germline V gene (reference sequence). The CDR3 DNA reads TGCAGTGCTAGAACTAGACGTAGCTCCTACGAGCAGTACTTC. Its translation: CSARTRRSSYEQYF.

CDR3 bases: TGTGCCAGCAGTTACCCGGGACAGCTCACGTACTTC. Translating gives CASSYPGQLTYF. The chain couples TRBV12-3 or TRBV12-4 to TRBJ2-7; 7 bases match TRBD1. The length of the CDR3 is 12 residues. Unmatched junction bases numbered 9, after V lost 4 bases and J lost 12 bases.

This clonotype was found many times. The J gene is TRBJ2-7, the V gene TRBV12-3 or TRBV12-4, with D perhaps TRBD1 (6 bases). CDR3 length: 14 residues. V lost 1 base and J lost 2, with 9 bases in between. CDR3 in DNA: TGTGCCAGCAGTTTAGGGGACAAGGCCTACGAGCAGTACTTC. Translated, it gives CASSLGDKAYEQYF.

This sequence joins TRBV2 and TRBJ2-5, with 8 bases identical to TRBD2. The ends lost 6 bases at V and 2 bases at J; junction bases unmatched: 8. CDR1 and CDR2 from the germline V gene are SNHLY and FYNNEI. The CDR3 runs 15 residues. Written as DNA, the CDR3 is TGTGCCAGCAGGGCCCTAGCGGGTCCTCAAGAGACCCAGTACTTC. This translates into CASRALAGPQETQYF.

In this sample, this clonotype turned up a few times. The rearrangement joins TRBV5-6 to TRBJ2-5; D may be TRBD2 (6 bases). The CDR3 covers 15 residues. V was clipped by 4 bases and J by 0 bases, with 13 bases between them. Germline lookup yields CDR1 SGHDT and CDR2 YYEEEE. This CDR3 is CASSPSAGYQETQYF. For the CDR3, the DNA is TGTGCCAGCAGCCCTTCGGCGGGGTACCAAGAGACCCAGTACTTC.

At least ten counts were recorded for this clonotype. A junction end diverges from the germline sequence, so it may reflect a read error. This chain links TRBV7-3 with TRBJ2-6; D is tentatively TRBD1 or TRBD2 (6 bases each). Germline CDR1 and CDR2: SGHTA and FQGTGA. The CDR3 is made up of 15 amino acids. As DNA, the CDR3 is TGTGCCACCAGCCGGGGGCACTCTGGGGCCAACGTCCTGACTTTC. Encoded protein: CATSRGHSGANVLTF.